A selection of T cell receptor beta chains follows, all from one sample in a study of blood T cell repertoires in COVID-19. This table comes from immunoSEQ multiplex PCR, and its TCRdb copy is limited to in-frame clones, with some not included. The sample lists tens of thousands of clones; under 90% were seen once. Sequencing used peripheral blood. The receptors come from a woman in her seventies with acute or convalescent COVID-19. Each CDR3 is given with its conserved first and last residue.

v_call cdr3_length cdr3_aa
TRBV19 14 CASSIAGAKNIQYF
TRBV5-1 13 CASSLTPDSPLHF
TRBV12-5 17 CASGLVRFGQGRETQYF
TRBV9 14 CASSVDGRWTEAFF
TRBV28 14 CASSLKAGVEKLFF
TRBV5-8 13 CASSQGQIYGYTF
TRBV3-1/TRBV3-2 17 CASSQDGSGQGRNIQYF
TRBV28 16 CASSLLAGGSYNEQFF
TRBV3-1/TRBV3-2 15 CASSQGTGGALVEYF
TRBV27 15 CATNDGVSSYNEQFF
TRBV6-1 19 CASSEGRDRIGVSNQPQHF
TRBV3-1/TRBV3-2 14 CASSHTGTNQPQHF
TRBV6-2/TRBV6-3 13 CASSYSGTGELFF
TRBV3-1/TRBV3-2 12 CASSQEWSQAFF
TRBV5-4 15 CASSLGGVSTDTQYF
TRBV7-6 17 CASSHTQGAQTGNTIYF
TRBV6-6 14 CASRESGSTDTQYF
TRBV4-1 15 CASSTGGGAGTEAFF
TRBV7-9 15 CASSESGGSTDTQYF
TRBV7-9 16 CASSLVGRGPTDTQYF
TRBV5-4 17 CASSHPGQVKGNTEAFF
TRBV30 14 CAWSVSGVGQPQHF
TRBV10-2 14 CASRFRDREETQYF
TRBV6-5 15 CASSYPKGQSNEQFF
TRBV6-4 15 CASSDSPSSYNEQFF
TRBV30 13 CAWSVLGGYGYTF
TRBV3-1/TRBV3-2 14 CASSQDRGLTEAFF
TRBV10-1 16 CASSQDREGVNTEAFF
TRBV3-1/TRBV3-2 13 CASSQEPGIEQFF
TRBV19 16 CASSPLAGRLYNEQFF
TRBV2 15 CASAFEAAAYNEQFF
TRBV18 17 CASSPLRQRQSTDTQYF
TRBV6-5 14 CASIKPGGNYGYTF
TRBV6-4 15 CASSEGTGRTGELFF